A selection of T cell receptor beta chains follows, all from one sample in a study of T cell responses to AZD1222 COVID-19 vaccine. Produced via immunoSEQ multiplex PCR; TCRdb's table is partial and in-frame only. The sample has 110,000 or so clones; 88% are singletons. Sample: peripheral blood, taken 28 days after the second AZD1222 dose. These receptor sequences come from an adult who received the AZD1222 COVID-19 vaccine. Each CDR3 is given with its conserved first and last residue. The D gene is left open where the match is weak. Size is omitted from some rows. Given values are once, few, many or a class for expanded clones.

J gene,D gene,clone size,V gene,CDR3 DNA,CDR3 protein
TRBJ1-1,NA,NA,TRBV28,TGTGCCAGCATCCCTGGGCAGAACACTGAAGCTTTCTTT,CASIPGQNTEAFF
TRBJ1-1,TRBD1,NA,TRBV10-3,TGTGCCATCGCTTTAGCCGGGACAGGGGCTGAAGCTTTCTTT,CAIALAGTGAEAFF
TRBJ2-6,TRBD1,NA,TRBV2,TGTGCCAGCAGTGAGACAGGGGATTTAGGTTCTGGGGCCAACGTCCTGACTTTC,CASSETGDLGSGANVLTF
TRBJ1-5,NA,once,TRBV18,TGTGCCAGCTCACCAAGTATGGGAAGCAATCAGCCCCAGCATTTT,CASSPSMGSNQPQHF
TRBJ1-1,NA,NA,TRBV18,TGTGCCAGCTCACCACCGTCGGCAGGTCCGAACACTGAAGCTTTCTTT,CASSPPSAGPNTEAFF
TRBJ2-5,NA,NA,TRBV28,TGTGCCAGCAGTTCCGGCGGGTCCCGAGGAGAGACCCAGTACTTC,CASSSGGSRGETQYF
TRBJ2-2,TRBD1,NA,TRBV6-5,TGTGCCAGCAGTCCGCAGGGGGCGGGCGGGGAGCTGTTTTTT,CASSPQGAGGELFF
TRBJ2-2,TRBD1,NA,TRBV4-2,TGTGCCAGCAGCCAAGGGGACAGGAATACCGGGGAGCTGTTTTTT,CASSQGDRNTGELFF
TRBJ1-2,NA,NA,TRBV7-8,TGTGCCAGCAGCCGGGACAACGGCTATGGCTACACCTTC,CASSRDNGYGYTF
TRBJ1-1,NA,NA,TRBV6-5,TGTGCCCTTGCAGAGGGTGGGGCTGGGGCTTTCTTT,CALAEGGAGAFF
TRBJ2-1,TRBD2,NA,TRBV10-1,TGCGCCAGCAGTGATTCGGCTAGCGGGGGAAATGAGCAGTTCTTC,CASSDSASGGNEQFF
TRBJ1-5,TRBD1,NA,TRBV11-3,TGTGCCAGCAGCGCCCGAAATACAGGGGGCAATAGCAATCAGCCCCAGCATTTT,CASSARNTGGNSNQPQHF
TRBJ2-7,TRBD1,NA,TRBV5-1,TGCGCCAGCAGCGAACAACCGGGACAGACTTACGAGCAGTACTTC,CASSEQPGQTYEQYF
TRBJ2-1,TRBD1,NA,TRBV4-1,TGCGCCAGCAGCGTTTTCGGGACAGGGGTGTCCAATGAGCAGTTCTTC,CASSVFGTGVSNEQFF
TRBJ2-5,NA,NA,TRBV5-1,TGCGCCAGCAGGCTGCAGGGGTCTGGAGAGACCCAGTACTTC,CASRLQGSGETQYF
TRBJ2-1,NA,few,TRBV29-1,TGCAGCGTCCGGGCTACCTACAATGAGCAGTTCTTC,CSVRATYNEQFF
TRBJ1-6,TRBD1,NA,TRBV5-6,TGTGCCAGCAGCACTTCACCGGGACAGCCGAATTCACCCCTCCACTTT,CASSTSPGQPNSPLHF
TRBJ1-2,NA,NA,TRBV2,TGTGCCAGCTGCCAGGCTGACTACTATGGCTACACCTTC,CASCQADYYGYTF
TRBJ1-4,NA,NA,TRBV19,TGTGCCAGTAGTATTTCTGCCCCACAGGGCCACACGTTTTTT,CASSISAPQGHTFF
TRBJ2-5,NA,NA,TRBV7-2,TGTGCCAGCAGCTCCTGGGGTTCTGGCCAGTACTTC,CASSSWGSGQYF
TRBJ2-7,TRBD2,NA,TRBV7-2,TGTGCCAGCAGCTTACTAGCGGGGGGTTGGTACGAGCAGTACTTC,CASSLLAGGWYEQYF
TRBJ2-1,NA,once,TRBV5-1,TGCGCCAGCAGCTACACGACAAATAATGAGCAGTTCTTC,CASSYTTNNEQFF
TRBJ1-2,TRBD1,once,TRBV27,TGTGCCAGCAGTGCCCCGGGACAGGGGGTTGTCTACACCTTC,CASSAPGQGVVYTF
TRBJ1-5,TRBD1,NA,TRBV27,TGTGCCAGCAGTCAAGCAGGGGGATCCAATCAGCCCCAGCATTTT,CASSQAGGSNQPQHF